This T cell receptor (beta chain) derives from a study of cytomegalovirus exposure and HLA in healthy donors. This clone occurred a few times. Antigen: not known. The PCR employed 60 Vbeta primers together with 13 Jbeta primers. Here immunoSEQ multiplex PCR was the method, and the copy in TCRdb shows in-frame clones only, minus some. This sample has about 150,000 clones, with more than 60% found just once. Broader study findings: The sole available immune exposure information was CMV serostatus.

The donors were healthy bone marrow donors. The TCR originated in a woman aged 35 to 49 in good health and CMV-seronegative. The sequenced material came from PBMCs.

The CDR3: CASSYARGLTEAFF. The CDR3 DNA sequence: TGTGCCAGCAGTTACGCCAGGGGTCTCACTGAAGCTTTCTTT. This chain joins TRBV6-5 and TRBJ1-1, with D possibly being TRBD1 (6 bases). Between the trimmed V and J ends, which lost 2 bases and 4 bases, there was a span of 11 bases. This CDR3 is built from 14 residues. The germline CDR1 and CDR2 sequences are MNHEY and SVGAGI.